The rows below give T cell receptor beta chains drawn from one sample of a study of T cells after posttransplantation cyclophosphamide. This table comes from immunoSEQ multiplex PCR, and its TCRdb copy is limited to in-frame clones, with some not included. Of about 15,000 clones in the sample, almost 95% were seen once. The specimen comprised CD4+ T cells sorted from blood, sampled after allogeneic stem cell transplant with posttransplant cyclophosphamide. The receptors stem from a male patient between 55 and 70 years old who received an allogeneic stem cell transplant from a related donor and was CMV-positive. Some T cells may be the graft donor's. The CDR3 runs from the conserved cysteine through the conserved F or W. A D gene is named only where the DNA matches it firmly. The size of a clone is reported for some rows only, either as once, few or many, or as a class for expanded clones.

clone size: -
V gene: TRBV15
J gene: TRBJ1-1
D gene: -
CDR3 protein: CATSRPGTFMNTEAFF
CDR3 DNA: TGTGCCACCAGCAGACCCGGGACATTTATGAACACTGAAGCTTTCTTT

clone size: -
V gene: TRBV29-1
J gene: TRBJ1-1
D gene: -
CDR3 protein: CSVVRLMNTEAFF
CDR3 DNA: TGCAGCGTTGTTCGCCTAATGAACACTGAAGCTTTCTTT

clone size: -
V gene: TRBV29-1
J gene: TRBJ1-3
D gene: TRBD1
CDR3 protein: CSVQGQVPGNTIYF
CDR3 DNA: TGCAGCGTTCAGGGACAGGTTCCTGGAAACACCATATATTTT

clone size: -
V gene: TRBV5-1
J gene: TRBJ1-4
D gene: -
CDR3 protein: CASSLASGINEKLFF
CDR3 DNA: TGCGCCAGCAGCTTGGCCTCAGGGATAAATGAAAAACTGTTTTTT

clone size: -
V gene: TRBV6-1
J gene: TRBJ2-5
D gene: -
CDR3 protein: CASSEARYGGQETQYF
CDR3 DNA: TGTGCCAGCAGTGAAGCGAGGTACGGCGGTCAAGAGACCCAGTACTTC

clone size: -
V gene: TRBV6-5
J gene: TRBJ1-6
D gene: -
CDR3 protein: CASSYSGGDNSPLHF
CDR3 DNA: TGTGCCAGCAGTTACTCCGGGGGGGATAATTCCCCCCTCCACTTT

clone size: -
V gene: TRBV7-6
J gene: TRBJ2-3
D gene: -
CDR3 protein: CASSLQTSTDTQYF
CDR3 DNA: TGTGCCAGCAGCCTGCAGACTAGCACAGATACGCAGTATTTT

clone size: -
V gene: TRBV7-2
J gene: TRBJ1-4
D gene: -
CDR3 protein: CASSLEGGEKLFF
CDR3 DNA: TGTGCCAGCAGCTTAGAGGGGGGGGAAAAACTGTTTTTT

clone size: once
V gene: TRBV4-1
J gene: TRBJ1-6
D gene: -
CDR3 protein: CASSLRESSYNSPLHF
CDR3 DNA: TGCGCCAGCAGCCTCCGAGAGAGCTCCTATAATTCACCCCTCCACTTT

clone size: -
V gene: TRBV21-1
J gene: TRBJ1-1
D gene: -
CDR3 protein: CASPLRGRNTEAFF
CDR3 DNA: TGTGCCAGCCCTCTGCGGGGGCGGAACACTGAAGCTTTCTTT

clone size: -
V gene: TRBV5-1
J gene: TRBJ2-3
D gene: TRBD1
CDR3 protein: CASSPGTGTDTQYF
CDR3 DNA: TGCGCCAGCAGCCCAGGGACAGGGACAGATACGCAGTATTTT